This TCR beta chain was captured in a study of blood T cell repertoires in COVID-19. Germline assignment: CDR1 SGHNT and CDR2 YENEEA. With 5 bases removed from V and 4 bases from J, the gap between germline ends came to 5 bases. This CDR3 is built from 11 residues. Produced via immunoSEQ multiplex PCR; TCRdb's table is partial and in-frame only. The sample holds about 480,000 clones, around nine tenths seen once. Specimen: PBMCs or T cells enriched from blood (not recorded which). This receptor was obtained from a woman in her 40s who had recovered from COVID-19. The chain recombines TRBV11-3 with TRBJ1-1; unclear D gene. The CDR3 sequence is CASSHGTEAFF. CDR3 coding DNA: TGTGCCAGCAGCCACGGCACTGAAGCTTTCTTT.